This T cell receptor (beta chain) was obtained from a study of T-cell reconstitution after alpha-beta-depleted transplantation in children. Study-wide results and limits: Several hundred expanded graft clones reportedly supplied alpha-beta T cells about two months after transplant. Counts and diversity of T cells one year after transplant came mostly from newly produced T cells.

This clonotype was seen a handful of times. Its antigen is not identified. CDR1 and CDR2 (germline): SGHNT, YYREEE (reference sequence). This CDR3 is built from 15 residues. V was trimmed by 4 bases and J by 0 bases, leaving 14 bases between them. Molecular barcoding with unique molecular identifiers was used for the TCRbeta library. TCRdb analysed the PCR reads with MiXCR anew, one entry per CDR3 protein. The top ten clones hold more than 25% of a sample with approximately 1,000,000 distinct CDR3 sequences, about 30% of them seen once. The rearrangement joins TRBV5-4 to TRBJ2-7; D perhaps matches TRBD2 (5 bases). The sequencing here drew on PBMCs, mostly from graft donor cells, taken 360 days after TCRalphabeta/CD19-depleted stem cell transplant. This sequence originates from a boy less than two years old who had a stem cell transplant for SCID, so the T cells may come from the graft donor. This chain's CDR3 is CASSDARGSSYEQYF. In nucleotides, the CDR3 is TGTGCCAGCAGCGATGCCCGTGGGAGCTCCTACGAGCAGTACTTC.